This T cell receptor beta chain is from a study of T cells after yellow fever vaccination (dated by TCRdb to the late 2010s). Study-wide context: Libraries from fractions with low cell numbers were prepared with the SMART-Seq v4 Ultra Low Input RNA kit. To follow T-cell clones before and after primary and booster YFV17D yellow fever vaccination, bulk TCR alpha and beta repertoires were sequenced over time. Two healthy male donors made up the cohort, one aged 18 to 30 years and the other aged 30 to 40 years. Blood was drawn at multiple timepoints before and after primary and secondary immunization, with bulk PBMC replicates and cell subsets isolated. The full study reports these points: Computational filtering was needed because FACS-sorted repertoires could contain abundant contaminating clonotypes from the bulk population. The secondary T-cell response was found to be weaker but faster than the primary response, with a peak reached on day 5 rather than on day 15. After the booster, most of the clones that had expanded following primary vaccination were detected again (almost 98% of CD4 and 88% of CD8), which suggests that memory was broadly maintained. Only a couple of donors were included in the study, so the extent to which the findings can be generalized is limited. A small share of clonotypes occurred in both CD4 and CD8 compartments, likely arising from convergent recombination.

TCR cDNA was made using 5'RACE template switching, a step that added a universal primer site and unique molecular identifiers. cDNA synthesis was primed from both the TCR alpha and TCR beta constant segments. Library amplification involved two PCR steps, and the second step added sample barcodes and sequencing adapters. Sequencing of libraries was performed on Illumina HiSeq 2500 (2x100 bp) or NovaSeq (2x150 bp). Regarding the original processing steps: MIGEC was used to demultiplex reads and collapse the reads into UMI consensus sequences, and MiXCR was used for V(D)J alignment. Vaccine-responding clonotypes were defined with edgeR using replicate PBMC samples, requiring FDR below 0.01 and a log2 fold change above 5 up to day 15. Bulk clonotypes were assigned CD4 or CD8 identity according to which sequenced CD4 or CD8 repertoire held them at higher abundance. TCRdb reprocessing: public reads trimmed at Q25 with fastp, clones called with MiXCR, in-frame beta chains kept. Every CDR3 protein is listed once, alongside the most common genes and DNA of its rows. These V and J calls rely on TCRdb rather than the paper's analysis. The sample records a few hundred thousand distinct CDR3 sequences, less than 9% of which are singletons. In total, the top ten clones hold more than 0.8% of the sample.

The treatment or condition label for this specimen denotes: live attenuated yellow fever vaccine strain. A standard Ficoll-Paque protocol was used to isolate PBMCs from peripheral blood. CD4 and CD8 T-cell fractions were isolated with Dynabeads CD4 and CD8 positive selection kits. TriZol was used to extract RNA from bulk PBMCs, from CD4 and CD8 fractions, and from dextramer-positive and dextramer-negative fractions. Comment on this clonotype: Its antigen is unknown. Nothing much larger sits one base from this clone, and base qualities are not available.

The germline V gene yields MNHEY for CDR1 and SVGEGT for CDR2. The germline V end is reduced by 10 bases and the J end by 6 bases; junction bases left unmatched: 13. The CDR3 sequence holds 15 residues, the cysteine and phenylalanine included. Only the CDR3 DNA is retained, 45 bases long and in frame from the first base. This receptor chain uses TRBV6-2 or TRBV6-3 and TRBJ2-7; 12 of the junction bases match TRBD2. This sequence was found in a man aged 25 to 40 who received the YFV17D yellow fever vaccine. The sample here was CD4+ T cells sorted from PBMCs, taken 15 days after the yellow fever booster vaccination. The CDR3 region reads CATMGRLAGVVEQYF. The sequenced DNA is TGTGCCACCATGGGGAGACTAGCGGGAGTAGTCGAGCAGTACTTC.